A selection of T cell receptor beta chains follows, all from one sample in a study of cytomegalovirus exposure and HLA in healthy donors. Assay: immunoSEQ multiplex PCR; the TCRdb copy retains only in-frame clones and omits some. The sample lists 150,000 or so clones; roughly 84% were seen once. The sample comprised PBMCs. The receptors originated from a man aged 25-45 years in good health and CMV-seronegative. Each CDR3 is given with its conserved first and last residue. A D gene is named only where the DNA matches it firmly. Part of the rows lack a size; the others show once, few, many or a class for expanded clones.

clone size: .
D gene: TRBD2
V gene: TRBV11-2
J gene: TRBJ2-1
CDR3 length: 15
CDR3 DNA: TGTGCCAGCAGCCCCGGGACTATCACCTACAATGAGCAGTTCTTC
CDR3 protein: CASSPGTITYNEQFF

clone size: .
D gene: TRBD2
V gene: TRBV7-2
J gene: TRBJ2-5
CDR3 length: 15
CDR3 DNA: TGTGCCAGCAGCTTACGGACTAGCGGGAGGGAGACCCAGTACTTC
CDR3 protein: CASSLRTSGRETQYF

clone size: .
D gene: TRBD1
V gene: TRBV19
J gene: TRBJ1-6
CDR3 length: 16
CDR3 DNA: TGTGCCAGTAGAACCCGCGGGACAGGGGGCACTTCACCCCTCCACTTT
CDR3 protein: CASRTRGTGGTSPLHF

clone size: .
D gene: .
V gene: TRBV28
J gene: TRBJ2-2
CDR3 length: 16
CDR3 DNA: TGTGCCAGCAGTTTACTTGTCCTAGGGGACACCGGGGAGCTGTTTTTT
CDR3 protein: CASSLLVLGDTGELFF

clone size: .
D gene: .
V gene: TRBV6-5
J gene: TRBJ2-1
CDR3 length: 13
CDR3 DNA: TGTGCCAGCAGTGCAGGGTTCTACAATGAGCAGTTCTTC
CDR3 protein: CASSAGFYNEQFF

clone size: few
D gene: .
V gene: TRBV19
J gene: TRBJ1-1
CDR3 length: 15
CDR3 DNA: TGTGCCAGTGGCGTCGAGGGGGTTTGGCACACTGAAGCTTTCTTT
CDR3 protein: CASGVEGVWHTEAFF

clone size: .
D gene: TRBD1
V gene: TRBV7-8
J gene: TRBJ2-7
CDR3 length: 15
CDR3 DNA: TGTGCCAGCAGCTTAATTGAACAGGGGGCCAACGAGCAGTACTTC
CDR3 protein: CASSLIEQGANEQYF

clone size: .
D gene: TRBD1
V gene: TRBV29-1
J gene: TRBJ2-7
CDR3 length: 12
CDR3 DNA: TGCAGCGGGGACAGGTGGTCCTACGAGCAGTACTTC
CDR3 protein: CSGDRWSYEQYF

clone size: .
D gene: .
V gene: TRBV5-4
J gene: TRBJ1-1
CDR3 length: 17
CDR3 DNA: TGTGCCAGCAGCCCGGAACCTCTGACAGCCACGAACACTGAAGCTTTCTTT
CDR3 protein: CASSPEPLTATNTEAFF

clone size: .
D gene: .
V gene: TRBV19
J gene: TRBJ1-5
CDR3 length: 16
CDR3 DNA: TGTGCCAGTAGTCCCCGGGAGGGCAGCCGCTTACAGCCCCAGCATTTT
CDR3 protein: CASSPREGSRLQPQHF

clone size: .
D gene: TRBD1
V gene: TRBV28
J gene: TRBJ1-2
CDR3 length: 14
CDR3 DNA: TGTGCCAGCAGTTTTGGGGACAGGGCCTATGGCTACACCTTC
CDR3 protein: CASSFGDRAYGYTF

clone size: .
D gene: .
V gene: TRBV6-5
J gene: TRBJ2-1
CDR3 length: 14
CDR3 DNA: TGTGCCAGCAGTTACCGGACACCCCTAAATGAGCAGTTCTTC
CDR3 protein: CASSYRTPLNEQFF

clone size: .
D gene: TRBD1
V gene: TRBV29-1
J gene: TRBJ1-1
CDR3 length: 13
CDR3 DNA: TGCAGCGTTGAGGGACAGGTGCGGACTGAAGCTTTCTTT
CDR3 protein: CSVEGQVRTEAFF

clone size: .
D gene: .
V gene: TRBV14
J gene: TRBJ1-1
CDR3 length: 12
CDR3 DNA: TGTGCCAGCAGCTACGGACAGTTGGTAACTTTCTTT
CDR3 protein: CASSYGQLVTFF

clone size: .
D gene: TRBD2
V gene: TRBV4-2
J gene: TRBJ2-1
CDR3 length: 16
CDR3 DNA: TGTGCCAGCAGCCAAGATAGCGGGAGCTCCTACAATGAGCAGTTCTTC
CDR3 protein: CASSQDSGSSYNEQFF

clone size: .
D gene: .
V gene: TRBV28
J gene: TRBJ1-1
CDR3 length: 14
CDR3 DNA: TGTGCCAGCAGCCTTACGACAGTGAACACTGAAGCTTTCTTT
CDR3 protein: CASSLTTVNTEAFF

clone size: once
D gene: .
V gene: TRBV5-1
J gene: TRBJ1-3
CDR3 length: 14
CDR3 DNA: TGCGCCAGCAGCCCCAGGGACTCTGGAAACACCATATATTTT
CDR3 protein: CASSPRDSGNTIYF

clone size: few
D gene: TRBD1
V gene: TRBV28
J gene: TRBJ2-5
CDR3 length: 14
CDR3 DNA: TGTGCCAGCAGTTTCTTACAGGGGGAAGAGACCCAGTACTTC
CDR3 protein: CASSFLQGEETQYF

clone size: .
D gene: .
V gene: TRBV5-1
J gene: TRBJ2-7
CDR3 length: 14
CDR3 DNA: TGCGCCAGCAGCTTCCAGGGGGGCTCCTACGAGCAGTACTTC
CDR3 protein: CASSFQGGSYEQYF

clone size: .
D gene: .
V gene: TRBV9
J gene: TRBJ2-5
CDR3 length: 14
CDR3 DNA: TGTGCCAGCAGCCCCGGGCCCCGGGGGGAGACCCAGTACTTC
CDR3 protein: CASSPGPRGETQYF

clone size: .
D gene: .
V gene: TRBV11-1
J gene: TRBJ2-7
CDR3 length: 15
CDR3 DNA: TGTGCCAGCAGCAAGGGGGACTACGTATCCTACGAGCAGTACTTC
CDR3 protein: CASSKGDYVSYEQYF

clone size: .
D gene: .
V gene: TRBV4-3
J gene: TRBJ2-3
CDR3 length: 17
CDR3 DNA: TGCGCCAGCAGCGAAGATCTGGACTTTACTAGCACAGATACGCAGTATTTT
CDR3 protein: CASSEDLDFTSTDTQYF

clone size: .
D gene: .
V gene: TRBV6-4
J gene: TRBJ2-6
CDR3 length: 16
CDR3 DNA: TGTGCCAGCAGCGAAGACAACAACTCTGGGGCCAACGTCCTGACTTTC
CDR3 protein: CASSEDNNSGANVLTF

clone size: .
D gene: .
V gene: TRBV7-9
J gene: TRBJ1-2
CDR3 length: 15
CDR3 DNA: TGTGCCAGCAGCTTAGAGGGCCTACTAAGGGGTGGCTACACCTTC
CDR3 protein: CASSLEGLLRGGYTF

clone size: .
D gene: TRBD1
V gene: TRBV5-4
J gene: TRBJ2-3
CDR3 length: 14
CDR3 DNA: TGTGCCAGCAGCTTCAGGACAGGGACAGATACGCAGTATTTT
CDR3 protein: CASSFRTGTDTQYF

clone size: .
D gene: .
V gene: TRBV19
J gene: TRBJ2-1
CDR3 length: 17
CDR3 DNA: TGTGCCAGTAGTATAGATGAAGGGAGCTTACTTTACAATGAGCAGTTCTTC
CDR3 protein: CASSIDEGSLLYNEQFF

clone size: .
D gene: .
V gene: TRBV6-5
J gene: TRBJ2-3
CDR3 length: 14
CDR3 DNA: TGTGCCAGCAGCTATGTGGGGGGAGCAGATACGCAGTATTTT
CDR3 protein: CASSYVGGADTQYF

clone size: .
D gene: .
V gene: TRBV5-1
J gene: TRBJ2-3
CDR3 length: 13
CDR3 DNA: TGCGCCAGCAGCTTGGCCAGTTTCAATACGCAGTATTTT
CDR3 protein: CASSLASFNTQYF

clone size: .
D gene: TRBD2
V gene: TRBV19
J gene: TRBJ2-1
CDR3 length: 15
CDR3 DNA: TGTGCCAGTAGTCCTAGCGGGACATCCTACAATGAGCAGTTCTTC
CDR3 protein: CASSPSGTSYNEQFF

clone size: few
D gene: .
V gene: TRBV2
J gene: TRBJ2-5
CDR3 length: 14
CDR3 DNA: TGTGCCAGCTGCCCTTTCTCCGGGGGAGAGACCCAGTACTTC
CDR3 protein: CASCPFSGGETQYF

clone size: .
D gene: .
V gene: TRBV2
J gene: TRBJ2-3
CDR3 length: 12
CDR3 DNA: TGTGCCAGCTCTAGGGCGGGAGATACGCAGTATTTT
CDR3 protein: CASSRAGDTQYF

clone size: few
D gene: .
V gene: TRBV9
J gene: TRBJ2-1
CDR3 length: 15
CDR3 DNA: TGTGCCAGCAGCGCCGTGGGGAGCTCCTACAATGAGCAGTTCTTC
CDR3 protein: CASSAVGSSYNEQFF

clone size: .
D gene: .
V gene: TRBV21-1
J gene: TRBJ1-3
CDR3 length: 17
CDR3 DNA: TGTGCCAGCCAGATCGGACAGGGGACTTCCTCTGGAAACACCATATATTTT
CDR3 protein: CASQIGQGTSSGNTIYF

clone size: .
D gene: .
V gene: TRBV11-2
J gene: TRBJ2-1
CDR3 length: 19
CDR3 DNA: TGTGCCAGCAGCCCCCGGGACTCTCGTTTCCAAAGCTCCTACAATGAGCAGTTCTTC
CDR3 protein: CASSPRDSRFQSSYNEQFF

clone size: .
D gene: TRBD1
V gene: TRBV10-3
J gene: TRBJ2-7
CDR3 length: 14
CDR3 DNA: TGTGCCATCAGTGTGGGACAGTTGGCCTCCGAGCAGTACTTC
CDR3 protein: CAISVGQLASEQYF

clone size: .
D gene: .
V gene: TRBV7-9
J gene: TRBJ2-1
CDR3 length: 10
CDR3 DNA: TGTGCCAGCAGTACGGATGAGCAGTTCTTC
CDR3 protein: CASSTDEQFF

clone size: once
D gene: TRBD1
V gene: TRBV28
J gene: TRBJ2-3
CDR3 length: 16
CDR3 DNA: TGTGCCTCCGGATCCCCAGGGGGCCGTAGCACAGATACGCAGTATTTT
CDR3 protein: CASGSPGGRSTDTQYF

clone size: .
D gene: .
V gene: TRBV6-1
J gene: TRBJ2-5
CDR3 length: 13
CDR3 DNA: TGTGCCAGCAGTGAACCTAATATGGAGGCCCAGTACTTC
CDR3 protein: CASSEPNMEAQYF

clone size: .
D gene: TRBD2
V gene: TRBV19
J gene: TRBJ2-2
CDR3 length: 15
CDR3 DNA: TGTGCCAGTAGACGACTAGCGGGTAACACCGGGGAGCTGTTTTTT
CDR3 protein: CASRRLAGNTGELFF

clone size: .
D gene: .
V gene: TRBV11-3
J gene: TRBJ2-7
CDR3 length: 13
CDR3 DNA: TGTGCCAGCAGCTTAAGCCAGGGGTACGAGCAGTACTTC
CDR3 protein: CASSLSQGYEQYF

clone size: once
D gene: TRBD2
V gene: TRBV7-9
J gene: TRBJ2-1
CDR3 length: 18
CDR3 DNA: TGTGCCAGCAGCCCGACTAGCGGGAGCCTACAGGTGTACAATGAGCAGTTCTTC
CDR3 protein: CASSPTSGSLQVYNEQFF

clone size: few
D gene: TRBD1
V gene: TRBV9
J gene: TRBJ1-2
CDR3 length: 15
CDR3 DNA: TGTGCCAGCAGCGTAGCTGTACAGGGGGCGCGTGGCTACACCTTC
CDR3 protein: CASSVAVQGARGYTF

clone size: few
D gene: .
V gene: TRBV7-6
J gene: TRBJ2-7
CDR3 length: 13
CDR3 DNA: TGTGCCAGCAGCTTTGAGGAGTCCTACGAGCAGTACTTC
CDR3 protein: CASSFEESYEQYF

clone size: once
D gene: .
V gene: TRBV6-5
J gene: TRBJ1-4
CDR3 length: 14
CDR3 DNA: TGTGCCAGCAGTCTCGGACTCGATCCTGAAAAACTGTTTTTT
CDR3 protein: CASSLGLDPEKLFF

clone size: .
D gene: TRBD1
V gene: TRBV30
J gene: TRBJ1-6
CDR3 length: 13
CDR3 DNA: TGTGCCTGGAATGGACAGGGGCTTTCACCCCTCCACTTT
CDR3 protein: CAWNGQGLSPLHF

clone size: .
D gene: .
V gene: TRBV6-6
J gene: TRBJ1-5
CDR3 length: 14
CDR3 DNA: TGTGCCAGCAGTTACGCAGATAGCAATCAGCCCCAGCATTTT
CDR3 protein: CASSYADSNQPQHF

clone size: .
D gene: TRBD1
V gene: TRBV7-8
J gene: TRBJ1-2
CDR3 length: 13
CDR3 DNA: TGTGCCAGCAGCCCAGGGGGCTCGGGTGGCTACACCTTC
CDR3 protein: CASSPGGSGGYTF

clone size: .
D gene: TRBD1
V gene: TRBV10-3
J gene: TRBJ1-2
CDR3 length: 18
CDR3 DNA: TGTGCCATCAGTGAGCCGGGACAGGGGGACTACCTGGACTATGGCTACACCTTC
CDR3 protein: CAISEPGQGDYLDYGYTF

clone size: .
D gene: .
V gene: TRBV18
J gene: TRBJ1-3
CDR3 length: 12
CDR3 DNA: TGTGCCAGCTCACCCCAGAGCGCGGGCCAGTTTTTT
CDR3 protein: CASSPQSAGQFF

clone size: .
D gene: .
V gene: TRBV5-4
J gene: TRBJ2-7
CDR3 length: 14
CDR3 DNA: TGTGCCAGCAGCTTGTCGGGGGAGTCGTACGAGCAGTACTTC
CDR3 protein: CASSLSGESYEQYF

clone size: .
D gene: .
V gene: TRBV30
J gene: TRBJ1-2
CDR3 length: 14
CDR3 DNA: TGTGCCTGGAGTGTACGTCGGGCTAACTATGGCTACACCTTC
CDR3 protein: CAWSVRRANYGYTF

clone size: .
D gene: .
V gene: TRBV6-1
J gene: TRBJ1-1
CDR3 length: 11
CDR3 DNA: TGTGCCAGCAATCGGGGCACTGAAGCTTTCTTT
CDR3 protein: CASNRGTEAFF

clone size: .
D gene: TRBD2
V gene: TRBV2
J gene: TRBJ2-1
CDR3 length: 15
CDR3 DNA: TGTGCCAGCAGTCCACTAGCGGGGGGGTACAATGAGCAGTTCTTC
CDR3 protein: CASSPLAGGYNEQFF

clone size: .
D gene: .
V gene: TRBV6-1
J gene: TRBJ1-1
CDR3 length: 12
CDR3 DNA: TGTGCCATCTCAAGGGCAGGGGCTGAAGCTTTCTTT
CDR3 protein: CAISRAGAEAFF